The source of this T cell receptor (beta chain) is a study of T cells in Graves' hyperthyroidism and ophthalmopathy. The V and J ends lost 1 base and 2 bases respectively, with 11 bases between them. CDR1 and CDR2 (germline): LGHDT, YNNKEL (reference sequence). The CDR3 sequence is 16 residues long. This clonotype was found many times. The source material, RNA transcripts, was used to amplify TCR beta CDR3 regions. Carried out on the TCR CDR3, a first-round RT-PCR used the HTBI primer set. TCRdb reanalysed the multiplex PCR reads using MiXCR and keeps one entry per CDR3 protein. In the table there are about 600,000 distinct CDR3 sequences, roughly 15% of which are singletons.

The chain joins TRBV3-1 to TRBJ2-2, with D maybe TRBD1 (6 bases). The specimen was blood. This sequence was found in a woman aged 50 to 65 with Graves' ophthalmopathy. CDR3 DNA sequence: TGTGCCAGCAGCCAAGTTCCGGGACACAACACCGGGGAGCTGTTTTTT. Protein sequence: CASSQVPGHNTGELFF.